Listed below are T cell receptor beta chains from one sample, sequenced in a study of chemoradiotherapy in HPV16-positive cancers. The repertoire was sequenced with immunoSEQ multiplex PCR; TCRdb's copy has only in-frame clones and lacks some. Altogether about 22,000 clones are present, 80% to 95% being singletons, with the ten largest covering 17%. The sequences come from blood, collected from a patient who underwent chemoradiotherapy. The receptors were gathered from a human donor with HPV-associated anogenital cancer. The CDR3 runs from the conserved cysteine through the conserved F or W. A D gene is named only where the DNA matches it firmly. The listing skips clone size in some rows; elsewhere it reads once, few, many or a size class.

CASSYLAQSSYNEQFF TGTGCCAGCAGTTACCTAGCGCAGAGCTCCTACAATGAGCAGTTCTTC TRBV7-2 NA TRBJ2-1 NA
CASSATGMGNSPLHF TGTGCCAGCAGCGCGACAGGGATGGGTAATTCACCCCTCCACTTT TRBV9 NA TRBJ1-6 TRBD1
CASSLGGSFNTEAFF TGTGCCAGCAGCTTAGGCGGGTCCTTTAACACTGAAGCTTTCTTT TRBV7-2 NA TRBJ1-1 NA
CASSTPSGDQYF TGTGCCAGCAGCACCCCTAGTGGAGACCAGTACTTC TRBV7-7 NA TRBJ2-5 NA
CASSPRGITYNEQFF TGTGCCAGCAGCCCTAGGGGGATTACCTACAATGAGCAGTTCTTC TRBV5-5 NA TRBJ2-1 NA
CASSLGRESYTF TGCGCCAGCAGCTTGGGCAGGGAGTCCTACACCTTC TRBV5-1 NA TRBJ1-2 NA
CASSSTGELFAYGYTF TGTGCCAGTAGTTCGACAGGGGAACTTTTTGCCTATGGCTACACCTTC TRBV19 NA TRBJ1-2 TRBD1
CASSSLGAGGNTIYF TGTGCCAGCAGCTCGTTAGGGGCCGGTGGAAACACCATATATTTT TRBV7-2 NA TRBJ1-3 NA
CASSPFGGGYAGELFF TGTGCCAGCTCACCATTCGGAGGAGGGTACGCCGGGGAGCTGTTTTTT TRBV18 NA TRBJ2-2 NA
CASSPSQGWNSPLHF TGTGCCAGCAGCCCATCACAGGGTTGGAATTCACCCCTCCACTTT TRBV7-2 NA TRBJ1-6 NA
CASSPYSVGNNEQFF TGTGCCAGCAGCCCTTACAGCGTTGGGAACAATGAGCAGTTCTTC TRBV7-2 NA TRBJ2-1 NA
CASSLGHTDTQYF TGTGCCAGCAGCTTGGGGCACACAGATACGCAGTATTTT TRBV11-1 NA TRBJ2-3 NA
CASSAQELGNTIYF TGTGCCAGCAGTGCCCAGGAGTTAGGAAACACCATATATTTT TRBV6-6 NA TRBJ1-3 NA
CASSQDLGSYEQYF TGCGCCAGCAGCCAAGATCTGGGAAGCTACGAGCAGTACTTC TRBV4-3 NA TRBJ2-7 NA
CASSQPLAGGVNYEQYF TGCGCCAGCAGCCAACCGCTAGCGGGAGGAGTGAACTACGAGCAGTACTTC TRBV4-1 NA TRBJ2-7 TRBD2
CASSLRERLTYNEQFF TGTGCCAGCAGCTTAAGGGAGCGGCTAACCTACAATGAGCAGTTCTTC TRBV7-9 few TRBJ2-1 NA
CSGGQGQGAGEQYF TGCAGCGGAGGACAGGGCCAAGGAGCCGGCGAGCAGTACTTC TRBV29-1 NA TRBJ2-7 TRBD1
CASSSSTGTTLFF TGTGCCAGCAGTTCTTCAACCGGGACCACCTTGTTCTTC TRBV27 NA TRBJ2-1 NA
CASSRDRGDTGELFF TGTGCCAGCAGTCGGGACAGGGGGGACACCGGGGAGCTGTTTTTT TRBV5-4 NA TRBJ2-2 TRBD1
CASSYSLRSNQPQHF TGTGCCAGCAGTTACTCGTTAAGGAGCAATCAGCCCCAGCATTTT TRBV6-5 NA TRBJ1-5 NA
CASSLSRSGRKLLEDIQYF TGTGCCAGCAGCTTAAGCCGAAGCGGGAGGAAGCTTTTGGAGGACATTCAGTACTTC TRBV7-3 once TRBJ2-4 TRBD2
CASSRGLAGVYEQYF TGTGCCAGCTCCCGAGGACTAGCGGGAGTTTACGAGCAGTACTTC TRBV18 NA TRBJ2-7 TRBD2
CASSLGSGRETQYF TGTGCCAGCAGCTTAGGAAGCGGGAGGGAGACCCAGTACTTC TRBV7-2 once TRBJ2-5 TRBD2
CASSYSGSGYTF TGTGCCAGCAGCTATTCAGGGAGCGGCTACACCTTC TRBV7-9 NA TRBJ1-2 NA
CASSSGTGPQGNTIYF TGTGCCAGCAGTTCCGGGACAGGCCCACAGGGAAACACCATATATTTT TRBV27 NA TRBJ1-3 TRBD1
CASSYDGGSYNEQFF TGTGCCAGCAGTTACGACGGGGGTTCCTACAATGAGCAGTTCTTC TRBV6-6 NA TRBJ2-1 NA
CASSLGESEDEQYF TGTGCCAGCAGCTTAGGGGAGAGTGAGGACGAGCAGTACTTC TRBV5-4 NA TRBJ2-7 NA
CASSPEGGSPSYEQYF TGCGCCAGCAGCCCCGAAGGCGGGAGCCCCTCCTACGAGCAGTACTTC TRBV5-1 NA TRBJ2-7 TRBD2
CASSSGLGETQYF TGTGCCAGCAGCTCCGGACTGGGCGAGACCCAGTACTTC TRBV11-1 NA TRBJ2-5 NA
CSAQGQGSSYGYTF TGCAGCGCCCAGGGGCAGGGAAGTAGTTATGGCTACACCTTC TRBV29-1 NA TRBJ1-2 NA
CASSPQPIPNQPQHF TGTGCCAGCAGCCCCCAACCGATCCCCAATCAGCCCCAGCATTTT TRBV13 NA TRBJ1-5 NA
CASSPGGFGRTYEQYF TGTGCCAGCAGCCCCGGGGGTTTCGGCCGGACCTACGAGCAGTACTTC TRBV5-6 NA TRBJ2-7 NA
CASSWSENTEAFF TGTGCCAGTTCGTGGTCGGAGAACACTGAAGCTTTCTTT TRBV6-5 NA TRBJ1-1 NA
CATSRLGGSDYEQFF TGTGCCACCAGCAGACTCGGGGGCTCCGATTATGAGCAGTTCTTC TRBV15 NA TRBJ2-1 NA